Presented here are 28 T cell receptor beta chains from one specimen sequenced in a study of blood T cells in healthy people across ages. PCR was performed a second time for about 7 to 11 cycles using a sample-barcoded 5' primer and a J-beta primer mix. TCRdb recomputed calls from the 5' RACE reads with MiXCR, one row per CDR3 protein. Of hundreds of thousands of distinct CDR3 sequences listed, over 45% are singletons. The sequencing sample was made of blood. The receptor source for this set is a young man in good health.

There are a few counts of this clonotype. The CDR3 region is CASSQNFDRGDSTDTQYF. The CDR3, as DNA: TGTGCCAGCAGCCAAAACTTCGACAGGGGGGATAGCACAGATACGCAGTATTTT. The J gene is TRBJ2-3, the V gene TRBV4-2; 9 nucleotides align to TRBD1. The CDR3 runs 18 residues. Germline loops: CDR1 LGHNA, CDR2 YNFKEQ. V trimming: 2 bases; J trimming: 0 bases; junction bases outside the gene matches: 9.

This sequence joins TRBV24-1 and TRBJ2-1, with D possibly being TRBD2 (6 bases). The CDR3 is 14 residues long. The germline CDR1 and CDR2 sequences are KGHDR and SFDVKD. V was clipped by 7 bases and J by 2 bases, with 11 bases between them. The CDR3 DNA reads TGTGCCACCAGGGCGGAGGGACCCTACAATGAGCAGTTCTTC. Translating it yields CATRAEGPYNEQFF.

Turning to this clonotype: Being one base from a much bigger clone, this may be a read error. V is TRBV3-1 and J is TRBJ2-5; no reliable D call. CDR3 length: 13 amino acids. V shed 5 bases and J shed 11 bases, with 18 bases lying between them. CDR1 is LGHDT and CDR2 is YNNKEL in the germline V gene (reference sequence). This CDR3 reads CASSSQASNEQYF. The CDR3 region has the DNA TGTGCCAGCAGCTCGCAAGCCTCCAATGAGCAGTACTTC.

This clonotype came up once. A read error is possible here, since a much larger clone lies one base away. The V call is TRBV2, the J call TRBJ2-5; D not certain. The CDR3 consists of 13 residues. CDR1 SNHLY and CDR2 FYNNEI come from the germline V gene. The V end lost 4 bases, the J end lost 0 bases, and 6 bases lay between the germline ends. The CDR3: CASSVGYQETQYF. The DNA for the CDR3 is TGTGCCAGCAGTGTCGGGTACCAAGAGACCCAGTACTTC.

This sequence joins TRBV7-2 and TRBJ2-7, with D maybe TRBD2 (5 bases). Deletions cut 3 bases from V and 6 bases from J, with 18 bases between. Germline CDR1 is SGHTA and CDR2 is FQGNSA. The CDR3 sequence is 15 residues long. The CDR3 is CASSLFSGIQGEQYF. In nucleotides, the CDR3 is TGTGCCAGCAGCTTGTTCAGCGGCATCCAAGGCGAGCAGTACTTC.

The CDR3, as DNA: TGTGCCAGCAGCCAAGTTGGGGTTTCTGCCTATGGCTACACCTTC. It codes for CASSQVGVSAYGYTF. V and J are TRBV3-1 and TRBJ1-2; D gene unclear. V lost 1 base, J lost 4 bases, and 13 bases lay in between. This CDR3 has 15 residues. The germline V gene has CDR1 LGHDT and CDR2 YNNKEL (reference sequence).

This clonotype was counted only a few times. The chain is built from TRBV5-1 and TRBJ2-3; a possible D gene is TRBD1 (5 bases). Germline V CDR1 and CDR2: SGHRS, YFSETQ. V lost 2 bases, J lost 0 bases, and 13 bases lay in between. The CDR3 is 16 amino acids. CDR3 DNA: TGCGCCAGCAGCTTCGACAGCCCTCTTAGCACAGATACGCAGTATTTT. It yields the protein CASSFDSPLSTDTQYF.

This chain uses TRBV20-1 with TRBJ2-4; 10 positions match TRBD1. With V trimmed by 6 bases and J by 0 bases, 11 bases remained unmatched. The CDR3 runs 17 residues. Germline CDR1 DFQATT, CDR2 SNEGSKA (reference sequence). CDR3 protein: CSARFRDRGLAKNIQYF. CDR3 nucleotides: TGCAGTGCCAGGTTTCGGGACAGGGGATTAGCCAAAAACATTCAGTACTTC.

This chain joins TRBV12-3 or TRBV12-4 and TRBJ1-2; weak D call: TRBD1 (5 bases). The CDR3 is 14 residues long. The germline V and J ends were trimmed by 5 bases and 7 bases, with 17 bases remaining between them. The DNA for the CDR3 is TGTGCCAGCAGTGTAGGGACGGGTTTGAGTGGCTACACCTTC. It codes for CASSVGTGLSGYTF.

This chain links TRBV20-1 with TRBJ2-1; D may be TRBD1 (6 bases). Trimming left V 3 bases short and J 2 bases short, with 11 bases between. Germline V lookup: CDR1 DFQATT, CDR2 SNEGSKA (reference sequence). This CDR3 region has 14 residues. CDR3 DNA sequence: TGCAGTGCTAGCTTAACAGGGACCTACAATGAGCAGTTCTTC. Amino acids: CSASLTGTYNEQFF.

In this sample, this clonotype turned up a few times. The rearrangement links TRBV12-3 or TRBV12-4 to TRBJ1-4, with TRBD1 matching 7 bases. The CDR3 consists of 14 residues. J lost 6 bases, V lost 5 bases, and 6 bases had no gene match. This chain's CDR3 is CASSEPGQYEKLFF. CDR3 DNA sequence: TGTGCCAGCAGTGAACCGGGACAGTATGAAAAACTGTTTTTT.

This clonotype was picked up one time. The rearrangement joins TRBV25-1 to TRBJ2-7; D tentatively fits TRBD1 or TRBD2 (5 bases each). The CDR3 consists of 13 residues. Germline V lookup: CDR1 MGHDK, CDR2 SYGVNS. Trimming shortened V by 4 bases and J by 5 bases, and 12 bases separated the two germline ends. CDR3 nucleotide sequence: TGTGCCAGCAGTGTCCAGGGAGCGGACGAGCAGTACTTC. It codes for CASSVQGADEQYF.

This chain joins TRBV20-1 and TRBJ2-1; 10 bases line up with TRBD2. CDR3 length: 15 residues. With 3 bases clipped from V and 8 bases from J, the junction kept 10 bases outside the gene matches. Per germline, CDR1 DFQATT and CDR2 SNEGSKA (reference sequence). For the CDR3, the DNA is TGCAGTGCTAGGACCCCTCTAGCGGGAGAGTATGAGCAGTTCTTC. This sequence encodes CSARTPLAGEYEQFF.

This sequence joins TRBV6-6 and TRBJ2-4; TRBD1 matches 7 bases. CDR3 length: 17 residues. V trimming: 4 bases; J trimming: 0 bases; junction bases outside the gene matches: 9. From germline, CDR1 is MNHNY and CDR2 SVGAGI (reference sequence). CDR3: CASSSGTAYLAKNIQYF. DNA of the CDR3: TGTGCCAGCAGTTCCGGGACAGCCTATCTAGCCAAAAACATTCAGTACTTC.

The chain recombines TRBV9 with TRBJ2-1, with D possibly matching TRBD2 (7 bases). CDR3 length: 16 amino acids. CDR1 is SGDLS and CDR2 is YYNGEE in the germline V gene. V lost 4 bases to trimming and J lost 4 bases, with 18 bases between them. In DNA form, the CDR3 reads TGTGCCAGCAGCATAGAGGGGGGGGGGCCTTACAATGAGCAGTTCTTC. This sequence encodes CASSIEGGGPYNEQFF. Full variable domain (missing parts from reference TRBV9 and TRBJ2-1): DSGVTQTPKHLITATGQRVTLRCSPRSGDLSVYWYQQSLDQGLQFLIQYYNGEERAKGNILERFSAQQFPDLHSELNLSSLELGDSALYFCASSIEGGGPYNEQFFGPGTRLTVL.

The chain recombines TRBV6-5 with TRBJ2-3; 8 bases align to TRBD2. After removal of 4 bases from V and 4 bases from J, the junction contained 7 bases not matched to a gene. Germline CDR1 MNHEY, CDR2 SVGAGI. This CDR3 contains 15 residues. In DNA form, the CDR3 reads TGTGCCAGCAGTTTTACGGGGGGGGGCGCAGATACGCAGTATTTT. Its translation: CASSFTGGGADTQYF.

This chain joins TRBV20-1 and TRBJ2-6; D ambiguous. From germline, CDR1 is DFQATT and CDR2 SNEGSKA (reference sequence). V lost 6 bases, J lost 2 bases, and 8 bases lay in between. The CDR3 sequence is 13 residues long. The CDR3 DNA is TGCAGTGCCCAAACAACTGGGGCCAACGTCCTGACTTTC. Protein sequence: CSAQTTGANVLTF.

This clonotype was seen more than once but under ten times. The J gene is TRBJ2-3, the V gene TRBV7-2; no firm D call. The CDR3 covers 13 residues. Trimming left V 5 bases short and J 2 bases short, with 8 bases between. Germline V gene lookup returns CDR1 SGHTA and CDR2 FQGNSA. CDR3 DNA: TGTGCCAGCAGCCACATCGCCACAGATACGCAGTATTTT. This translates into CASSHIATDTQYF. The variable domain in full, with the rest retrieved from reference TRBV7-2 and TRBJ2-3, is GAGVSQSPSNKVTEKGKDVELRCDPISGHTALYWYRQSLGQGLEFLIYFQGNSAPDKSGLPSDRFSAERTGGSVSTLTIQRTQQEDSAVYLCASSHIATDTQYFGPGTRLTVL.

The J gene is TRBJ2-1, the V gene TRBV2, with TRBD1 matching 7 bases. The CDR3 consists of 14 residues. The V and J ends lost 8 bases and 9 bases, in that order; junction bases with no gene match: 13. The germline V gene has CDR1 SNHLY and CDR2 FYNNEI. The CDR3 sequence: CASSPGQILLEQFF. CDR3 bases: TGTGCCAGCTCTCCGGGACAGATCCTGCTTGAGCAGTTCTTC.

V is TRBV5-1 and J is TRBJ1-1; 7 nucleotides agree with TRBD1. CDR1 and CDR2 from the germline V gene are SGHRS and YFSETQ. The CDR3 sequence is 12 residues long. Germline trimming cut 6 bases from V and 8 bases from J; bases unmatched to any gene: 7. In nucleotides, the CDR3 is TGCGCCAGCATCGGGACAGTGAAGGAAGCTTTCTTT. This encodes CASIGTVKEAFF. Based on the CDR3 plus reference TRBV5-1 and TRBJ1-1, the full variable domain is KAGVTQTPRYLIKTRGQQVTLSCSPISGHRSVSWYQQTPGQGLQFLFEYFSETQRNKGNFPGRFSGRQFSNSRSEMNVSTLELGDSALYLCASIGTVKEAFFGQGTRLTVV.

This clonotype was counted a few times. This chain joins TRBV20-1 and TRBJ2-1; 11 nucleotides agree with TRBD2. The CDR3 extends over 12 amino acids. Germline values: CDR1 DFQATT, CDR2 SNEGSKA (reference sequence). V lost 6 bases and J lost 8; bases outside the gene matches: 3. The CDR3 loop reads CSALAGGDEQFF. CDR3 bases: TGCAGTGCCTTAGCGGGAGGGGATGAGCAGTTCTTC.

This clonotype was counted at least ten times. The chain uses TRBV6-2 or TRBV6-3 and TRBJ2-3; D call uncertain. Germline lookup yields CDR1 MNHEY and CDR2 SVGEGT. Trimming removed 11 bases at V and 6 bases at J, with 18 bases between. This CDR3 has 13 amino acids. For the CDR3, the DNA is TGTGCCCACAGTTTGGGTATTCGGGATACGCAGTATTTT. Translation: CAHSLGIRDTQYF.

This clonotype was seen a single time. This may stem from a read error, because a much larger clone lies one nucleotide away. The chain carries TRBV13 and TRBJ2-1; perhaps TRBD1 as D (6 bases). The CDR3 is made up of 14 amino acids. CDR1 and CDR2 (germline): PRHDT, FYEKMQ (reference sequence). CDR3 protein: CTSSPNTGYNEQFF. The CDR3 DNA reads TGTACCAGCAGCCCGAATACAGGGTACAATGAGCAGTTCTTC.

This chain links TRBV7-9 with TRBJ2-5; tentatively, D is TRBD2 (5 bases). Per germline, CDR1 SEHNR and CDR2 FQNEAQ (reference sequence). The CDR3 totals 15 residues. V lost 2 bases and J lost 1, with 11 bases in between. CDR3 DNA sequence: TGTGCCAGCAGCTTAACCGGGATCCCCCAAGAGACCCAGTACTTC. Protein sequence: CASSLTGIPQETQYF.

The chain couples TRBV7-2 to TRBJ1-1; D uncertain. This CDR3 has 13 residues. Germline CDR1 reads SGHTA; CDR2 reads FQGNSA. V gave up 3 bases and J gave up 2 bases, with 7 bases separating them. CDR3 region: CASSLTINTEAFF. CDR3 nucleotide sequence: TGTGCCAGCAGCTTGACCATAAACACTGAAGCTTTCTTT.

This rearrangement joins TRBV3-1 to TRBJ1-2; no reliable D call. V was pared by 1 base and J by 3 bases, with 9 bases between. This CDR3 contains 14 residues. The germline CDR1 and CDR2 sequences are LGHDT and YNNKEL (reference sequence). The CDR3 loop reads CASSQVDSDYGYTF. DNA of the CDR3: TGTGCCAGCAGCCAAGTGGATTCCGACTATGGCTACACCTTC.

The sample holds a few counts of this clonotype. The CDR3 protein is CASSLTADGYTF. The CDR3 bases are TGTGCCAGCAGCCTCACGGCTGACGGCTACACCTTC. The V gene is TRBV7-9, the J gene TRBJ1-2; D gene uncertain. The CDR3 has 12 residues. Germline CDR1 and CDR2: SEHNR and FQNEAQ (reference sequence). Deletions cut 5 bases from V and 8 bases from J, with 12 bases between.

This clonotype has more than one count but fewer than ten. The chain carries TRBV20-1 and TRBJ1-6; 9 bases are a match to TRBD1. This CDR3 has 14 amino acids. The ends lost 1 base at V and 7 bases at J; junction bases unmatched: 2. Germline assignment: CDR1 DFQATT and CDR2 SNEGSKA (reference sequence). CDR3: CSARGGTGNSPLHF. The CDR3 DNA is TGCAGTGCTAGAGGAGGGACAGGGAATTCACCCCTCCACTTT.